These 31 T cell receptor beta chains share one sample of origin, sequenced in a study of blood T cell repertoires in COVID-19. Assay: immunoSEQ multiplex PCR; the TCRdb copy retains only in-frame clones and omits some. Of a few hundred thousand clones in the sample, more than 70% are singletons; the top ten hold roughly 1.1%. The source material was peripheral blood. The receptors derive from a woman aged 45-59 years with acute or convalescent COVID-19.

CDR3: CASSTREATTEAFF. CDR3 DNA: TGTGCCAGTAGTACCCGGGAGGCGACAACTGAAGCTTTCTTT. This chain links TRBV19 with TRBJ1-1; D is ambiguous. CDR3 size: 14 residues. With 4 bases removed from V and 5 bases from J, the gap between germline ends came to 14 bases. Germline loops: CDR1 LNHDA, CDR2 SQIVND (reference sequence).

This rearrangement joins TRBV2 to TRBJ2-5, with 7 bases lining up with TRBD1. This CDR3 comprises 14 residues. V shed 6 bases and J 1 base; nucleotides not matched to a gene: 5. CDR1 and CDR2 (germline): SNHLY, FYNNEI. CDR3 sequence: CASRPGTAQETQYF. For the CDR3, the DNA is TGTGCCAGCAGACCAGGGACAGCCCAAGAGACCCAGTACTTC.

This chain uses TRBV6-1 with TRBJ2-5; TRBD1 matches at 7 bases. Germline V gene data show CDR1 as MNHNS and CDR2 as SASEGT. The CDR3 is 17 residues long. V trimming: 1 base; J trimming: 5 bases; junction bases outside the gene matches: 13. The CDR3 region is CASSEDYPTGVGETQYF. CDR3 in DNA: TGTGCCAGCAGTGAAGATTACCCTACAGGGGTGGGGGAGACCCAGTACTTC.

This chain links TRBV3-1 (or the pseudogene TRBV3-2) with TRBJ1-6, with D hard to call. In germline, CDR1 is LGHDT, CDR2 YNNKEL (reference sequence). Trimming pared 1 base from V and 7 bases from J, leaving 5 bases between. The CDR3 is 13 amino acids. CDR3 region: CASSQGRNSPLHF. The DNA of the CDR3 is TGTGCCAGCAGCCAAGGCAGGAATTCACCCCTCCACTTT.

This clone came up once. The chain couples TRBV5-5 to TRBJ2-3; the D gene is possibly TRBD1 (5 bases). Trimming took off 0 bases at V and 2 bases at J, with 16 bases between the two ends. The germline CDR1 and CDR2 sequences are SGHKS and YYEKEE (reference sequence). CDR3 length equals 17 residues. In DNA form, the CDR3 reads TGTGCCAGCAGCTTGGCCCCCTTAAGACAGAACACAGATACGCAGTATTTT. It specifies CASSLAPLRQNTDTQYF.

J is TRBJ1-1 and V is TRBV6-2 or TRBV6-3; 9 bases align to TRBD1. Germline CDR1 reads MNHEY; CDR2 reads SVGEGT. Trimming took 5 bases from V and 1 from J; bases not matched to a gene: 5. The CDR3 covers 15 residues. The CDR3 DNA sequence: TGTGCCAGCAGTAAGAACAGGGGGCGGAACACTGAAGCTTTCTTT. Translation gives CASSKNRGRNTEAFF.

In this sample, this clone turned up once. This sequence joins TRBV7-9 and TRBJ1-1; 7 nucleotides line up with TRBD1. Losses at the gene ends were 1 base for V and 3 bases for J; bases not matched to a gene: 8. This CDR3 contains 16 residues. The V gene's germline CDR1 is SEHNR and CDR2 FQNEAQ (reference sequence). In DNA form, the CDR3 reads TGTGCCAGCAGCTTAGATTCTAACAGGGGATACACTGAAGCTTTCTTT. This encodes CASSLDSNRGYTEAFF.

As to this clone: The sample contains more than one DNA sequence encoding this CDR3. The rearrangement links TRBV10-3 to TRBJ1-6; TRBD1 might be the D (5 bases). The CDR3 loop spans 14 amino acids. Per germline, CDR1 ENHRY and CDR2 SYGVKD. The germline V and J ends were trimmed by 4 bases and 7 bases, with 11 bases remaining between them. CDR3 amino acids: CAISGQGGNSPLHF. CDR3 DNA: TGTGCCATCAGTGGCCAGGGAGGAAATTCACCCCTCCACTTT.

V is TRBV11-1 and J is TRBJ2-1; 11 bases are shared with TRBD2. Germline V CDR1 and CDR2: SGHAT, FQDESV (reference sequence). V was clipped by 5 bases and J by 4 bases; unmatched bases: 4. The CDR3 runs 15 residues. The CDR3 loop reads CASSHGTSGYNEQFF. In DNA form, the CDR3 reads TGTGCCAGCAGCCACGGGACTAGCGGATACAATGAGCAGTTCTTC. The full variable domain, completed using reference TRBV11-1 and TRBJ2-1, is EAEVAQSPRYKITEKSQAVAFWCDPISGHATLYWYRQILGQGPELLVQFQDESVVDDSQLPKDRFSAERLKGVDSTLKIQPAELGDSAMYLCASSHGTSGYNEQFFGPGTRLTVL.

The chain recombines TRBV6-1 with TRBJ1-4; 8 bases align to TRBD1. The trim removed 6 bases at V and 7 bases at J, leaving 10 bases unmatched. CDR1 is MNHNS and CDR2 is SASEGT in the germline V gene. The CDR3 is 15 residues long. The CDR3 loop reads CASSDSGTGSEKLFF. Written as DNA, the CDR3 is TGTGCCAGCAGCGACTCCGGGACAGGCTCTGAAAAACTGTTTTTT.

This sequence joins TRBV5-1 and TRBJ2-1; maybe TRBD1 (6 bases). The germline gives CDR1 SGHRS, CDR2 YFSETQ. CDR3 length: 15 amino acids. V was shortened by 4 bases and J by 4 bases, with 15 bases between the two germline ends. In DNA, the CDR3 is TGCGCCAGCAGCCCGGATTTGGGGGCTTACAATGAGCAGTTCTTC. Translated, it gives CASSPDLGAYNEQFF.

The J gene is TRBJ1-1, the V gene TRBV4-1; 7 nucleotides match TRBD1. Trimming removed 4 bases from V and 3 bases from J; junction bases left unmatched: 2. This CDR3 spans 13 amino acids. The germline V gene has CDR1 MGHRA and CDR2 YSYEKL. In DNA, the CDR3 is TGCGCCAGCAGCCCGACAGGGTACACTGAAGCTTTCTTT. Its translation is CASSPTGYTEAFF.

V gene TRBV7-9 combines with J gene TRBJ1-2, with D tentatively TRBD1 (6 bases). Trimming stripped 5 bases from V and 4 bases from J, with 11 bases between. The CDR3 is made up of 13 amino acids. Germline CDR1 is SEHNR and CDR2 is FQNEAQ (reference sequence). In DNA, the CDR3 is TGTGCCAGCAGCCTGGGACAAACCTATGGCTACACCTTC. Residues: CASSLGQTYGYTF.

V gene TRBV7-9 combines with J gene TRBJ1-2; D remains ambiguous. V gave up 5 bases and J gave up 7 bases, with 11 bases separating them. The CDR3 is made up of 12 amino acids. Per germline, CDR1 SEHNR and CDR2 FQNEAQ (reference sequence). The CDR3 region has the DNA TGTGCCAGCAGCCGCGATACGGGTGGCTACACCTTC. This encodes CASSRDTGGYTF.

V gene TRBV5-6 combines with J gene TRBJ1-2; D gene uncertain. Germline V CDR1 and CDR2: SGHDT, YYEEEE. Deletions cut 2 bases from V and 5 bases from J, with 7 bases between. The CDR3 spans 12 residues. The CDR3 DNA follows: TGTGCCAGCAGCTTCCGTACATATGGCTACACCTTC. This translates into CASSFRTYGYTF.

V and J are TRBV27 and TRBJ2-3; TRBD1 might be the D (6 bases). The CDR3 runs 14 residues. The V and J ends lost 3 bases and 6 bases respectively, with 13 bases between them. The germline V gene encodes CDR1 MNHEY and CDR2 SMNVEV (reference sequence). The DNA for the CDR3 is TGTGCCAGCAGTTTGCGGCAGGGGCAGGATACGCAGTATTTT. Translating it yields CASSLRQGQDTQYF.

CDR3 residues: CASSLANGGNTEAFF. The CDR3 nucleotides read TGTGCCAGCAGCTTGGCAAACGGAGGGAACACTGAAGCTTTCTTT. The genes are TRBV5-8 and TRBJ1-1; D unclear. The CDR3 spans 15 residues. The V end lost 0 bases, the J end lost 1 base, and 10 bases lay between the germline ends. Germline loops: CDR1 SGHTS, CDR2 YDEGEE.

The rearrangement joins TRBV3-1 (or the pseudogene TRBV3-2) to TRBJ2-2; 11 bases line up with TRBD2. V was clipped by 6 bases and J by 0 bases; unmatched bases: 3. The CDR3 sequence is 16 residues long. Germline CDR1 LGHDT, CDR2 YNNKEL (reference sequence). DNA for the CDR3: TGTGCCAGCAGTAGACTAGCGGGAACGAACACCGGGGAGCTGTTTTTT. This gives the protein CASSRLAGTNTGELFF.

This clone showed up just once. The chain uses TRBV4-2 and TRBJ2-4; D is possibly TRBD1 (5 bases). Deletions cut 0 bases from V and 6 bases from J, with 9 bases between. This CDR3 comprises 14 residues. CDR1 and CDR2 from the germline V gene are LGHNA and YNFKEQ. The CDR3 is CASSQDAGLNIQYF. DNA of the CDR3: TGTGCCAGCAGCCAAGATGCAGGGTTAAACATTCAGTACTTC.

Worth noting for this clone: Other nucleotide sequences in the sample specify the same CDR3. J is TRBJ1-3 and V is TRBV6-5; D remains unclear. This CDR3 spans 12 amino acids. Germline V lookup: CDR1 MNHEY, CDR2 SVGAGI. The ends were cut back, 7 bases at V and 3 bases at J, with 7 bases in the middle. CDR3 in amino acids: CASTSSGNTIYF. CDR3 DNA: TGTGCCAGCACCTCGAGTGGAAACACCATATATTTT.

This sequence joins TRBV7-2 and TRBJ2-1; 10 bases agree with TRBD2. CDR1 SGHTA and CDR2 FQGNSA come from the germline V gene. V lost 5 bases, J lost 12 bases, and 16 bases stayed unmatched. The CDR3 is 16 residues long. CDR3 residues: CASSRVGIAGGERQFF. The CDR3 nucleotides read TGTGCCAGCAGCCGGGTTGGGATAGCGGGGGGAGAAAGGCAGTTCTTC.

This clone came up a few times. The V call is TRBV5-1, the J call TRBJ2-3, with 7 positions matching TRBD2. There are 17 residues in the CDR3. CDR1 and CDR2 (germline): SGHRS, YFSETQ. The trim removed 4 bases at V and 0 bases at J, leaving 11 bases unmatched. CDR3 sequence reads: CASSPILAQRSTDTQYF. The CDR3 nucleotides read TGCGCCAGCAGCCCAATACTAGCGCAAAGGAGCACAGATACGCAGTATTTT. Full variable domain (remainder filled in from reference TRBV5-1 and TRBJ2-3): KAGVTQTPRYLIKTRGQQVTLSCSPISGHRSVSWYQQTPGQGLQFLFEYFSETQRNKGNFPGRFSGRQFSNSRSEMNVSTLELGDSALYLCASSPILAQRSTDTQYFGPGTRLTVL.

The V gene is TRBV29-1, the J gene TRBJ1-4, with 7 bases that match TRBD1. V gave up 8 bases and J gave up 0 bases; unmatched junction bases: 6. The CDR3 has 14 amino acids. Germline values: CDR1 SQVTM, CDR2 ANQGSEA. Written as DNA, the CDR3 is TGCAGCTACCAGGGGGGAGCAACTAATGAAAAACTGTTTTTT. It specifies CSYQGGATNEKLFF.

CDR3 nucleotide sequence: TGTGCCAGCAGCTTATCGTTCAGGGTGGACAGGGCGAATGAGCAGTTCTTC. This translates into CASSLSFRVDRANEQFF. The chain couples TRBV7-2 to TRBJ2-1, with 8 bases fitting TRBD1. Trimming at V came to 2 bases and at J to 7 bases, leaving 13 bases not matched to a gene. CDR3 length: 17 residues. Looked up from germline, CDR1 is SGHTA and CDR2 is FQGNSA.

The chain has TRBV6-6 and TRBJ1-1; maybe TRBD1 (6 bases). The V end lost 5 bases, the J end lost 2 bases, and 12 bases lay between the germline ends. The CDR3 is 14 amino acids. Per germline, CDR1 MNHNY and CDR2 SVGAGI (reference sequence). CDR3 coding DNA: TGTGCCAGCAGTGTAACGACAGGAAACACTGAAGCTTTCTTT. Its translation is CASSVTTGNTEAFF.

Concerning this clone itself: This same CDR3 is encoded by further DNA sequences in the sample. The chain combines TRBV5-8 with TRBJ1-1, with a possible D match to TRBD1 (5 bases). The CDR3 length is 13 residues. Germline CDR1 reads SGHTS; CDR2 reads YDEGEE. Trimming took off 1 base at V and 4 bases at J, with 8 bases between the two ends. The CDR3 DNA follows: TGTGCCAGCAGCTTGACCAGGGTCACTGAAGCTTTCTTT. This sequence encodes CASSLTRVTEAFF.

As concerns this clone: Other DNA sequences in this specimen translate into the identical CDR3. V is TRBV3-1 (or the pseudogene TRBV3-2) and J is TRBJ2-5, with 7 bases identical to TRBD2. The CDR3 runs to 13 residues. Per germline, CDR1 LGHDT and CDR2 YNNKEL (reference sequence). Losses at the gene ends were 4 bases for V and 3 bases for J; bases not matched to a gene: 2. CDR3 DNA: TGTGCCAGCAGCCGCGCGGGGGAAGAGACCCAGTACTTC. It encodes CASSRAGEETQYF.

The rearrangement uses TRBV9 and TRBJ1-1; D gene uncertain. V was cut by 6 bases and J by 3 bases, with 9 bases left in between. The CDR3 has 12 residues. Germline CDR1 SGDLS, CDR2 YYNGEE. CDR3 nucleotides: TGTGCCAGCACGGGAGCAGACACTGAAGCTTTCTTT. The encoded protein is CASTGADTEAFF.

The rearrangement links TRBV11-2 to TRBJ2-3; D is unresolved. With 2 bases removed from V and 6 bases from J, the gap between germline ends came to 6 bases. Germline CDR1 is SGHAT and CDR2 is FQNNGV. The CDR3 loop spans 12 amino acids. The CDR3 bases are TGTGCCAGCAGCTTAACACCCGATACGCAGTATTTT. This encodes CASSLTPDTQYF.

V and J are TRBV2 and TRBJ1-2; 10 bases match TRBD1. In germline, CDR1 is SNHLY, CDR2 FYNNEI. Germline trimming cut 7 bases from V and 6 bases from J; bases unmatched to any gene: 11. The CDR3 has 15 amino acids. Here the CDR3 reads CASTETRQGANGYTF. In DNA, the CDR3 is TGTGCCAGCACCGAGACCCGACAGGGGGCTAATGGCTACACCTTC.

Here the CDR3 reads CASSHKGRAGANVLTF. In DNA form, the CDR3 reads TGTGCCAGCAGTCACAAAGGCAGGGCTGGGGCCAACGTCCTGACTTTC. The chain couples TRBV6-6 to TRBJ2-6; D possibly corresponds to TRBD1 (5 bases). Deletions cut 5 bases from V and 2 bases from J, with 13 bases between. The length of the CDR3 is 16 residues. The germline V gene encodes CDR1 MNHNY and CDR2 SVGAGI (reference sequence).